This T cell receptor (beta chain) derives from a study of blood T cell repertoires in COVID-19. Self-reported history from a screening survey and questionnaire set each donor's cohort. Some clones are missing from TCRdb's copy, which holds only in-frame ones; the method was immunoSEQ multiplex PCR. The sample holds under 250,000 clones, under 90% seen once. Trimming took 2 bases from V and 3 from J, leaving 8 bases between them. The CDR3 consists of 13 residues. Germline lookup yields CDR1 MNHEY and CDR2 SVGEGT. The specimen was PBMCs or T cells enriched from blood (not recorded which). The source is a woman aged 40 to 49 who had been exposed to COVID-19. The chain uses TRBV6-2 or TRBV6-3 and TRBJ2-7; D perhaps matches TRBD2 (6 bases). The CDR3 DNA is TGTGCCAGCAGTTACGGGGGGAGCTACGAGCAGTACTTC. Protein: CASSYGGSYEQYF.